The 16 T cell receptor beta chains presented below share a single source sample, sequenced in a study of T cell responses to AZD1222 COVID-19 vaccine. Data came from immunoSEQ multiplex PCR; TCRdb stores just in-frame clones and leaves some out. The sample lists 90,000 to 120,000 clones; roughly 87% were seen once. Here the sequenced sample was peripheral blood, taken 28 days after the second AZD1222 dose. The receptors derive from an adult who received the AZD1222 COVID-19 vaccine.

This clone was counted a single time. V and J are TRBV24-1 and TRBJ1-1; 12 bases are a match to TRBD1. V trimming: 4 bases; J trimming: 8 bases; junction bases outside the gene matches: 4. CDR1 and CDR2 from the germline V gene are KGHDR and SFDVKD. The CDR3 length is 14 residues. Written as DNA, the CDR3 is TGTGCCACCAGTGAGGCTGGGACAGGGGGCGAAGCTTTCTTT. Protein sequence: CATSEAGTGGEAFF.

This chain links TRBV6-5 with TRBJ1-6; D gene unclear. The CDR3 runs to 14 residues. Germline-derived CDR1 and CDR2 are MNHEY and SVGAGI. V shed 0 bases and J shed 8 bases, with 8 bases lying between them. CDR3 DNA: TGTGCCAGCAGTTACTCCCGTTCTCATTCACCCCTCCACTTT. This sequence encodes CASSYSRSHSPLHF.

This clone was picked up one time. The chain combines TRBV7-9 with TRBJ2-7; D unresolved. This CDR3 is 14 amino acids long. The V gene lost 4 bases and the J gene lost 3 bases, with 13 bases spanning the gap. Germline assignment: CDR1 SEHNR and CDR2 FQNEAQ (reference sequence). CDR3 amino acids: CASSSHRELYEQYF. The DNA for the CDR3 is TGTGCCAGCAGCTCCCATAGAGAACTCTACGAGCAGTACTTC.

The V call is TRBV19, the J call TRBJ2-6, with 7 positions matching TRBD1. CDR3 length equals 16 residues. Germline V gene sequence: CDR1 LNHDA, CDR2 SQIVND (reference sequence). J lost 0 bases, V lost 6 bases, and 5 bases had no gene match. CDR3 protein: CASRTGQSSGANVLTF. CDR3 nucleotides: TGTGCCAGTAGGACGGGACAGAGCTCTGGGGCCAACGTCCTGACTTTC. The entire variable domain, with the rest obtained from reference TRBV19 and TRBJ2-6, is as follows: DGGITQSPKYLFRKEGQNVTLSCEQNLNHDAMYWYRQDPGQGLRLIYYSQIVNDFQKGDIAEGYSVSREKKESFPLTVTSAQKNPTAFYLCASRTGQSSGANVLTFGAGSRLTVL.

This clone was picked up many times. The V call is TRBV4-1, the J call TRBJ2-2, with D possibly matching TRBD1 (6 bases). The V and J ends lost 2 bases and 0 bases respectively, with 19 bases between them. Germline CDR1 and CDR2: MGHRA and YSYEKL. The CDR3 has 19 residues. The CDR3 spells CASSQRGFRTSTNTGELFF. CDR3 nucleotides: TGCGCCAGCAGCCAAAGGGGGTTCCGGACATCCACGAACACCGGGGAGCTGTTTTTT.

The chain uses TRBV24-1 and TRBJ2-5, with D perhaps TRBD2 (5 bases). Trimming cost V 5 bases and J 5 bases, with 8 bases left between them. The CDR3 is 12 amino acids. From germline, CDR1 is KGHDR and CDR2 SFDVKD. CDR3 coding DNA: TGTGCCACCAGTGGGGAGAGGGAGACCCAGTACTTC. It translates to CATSGERETQYF.

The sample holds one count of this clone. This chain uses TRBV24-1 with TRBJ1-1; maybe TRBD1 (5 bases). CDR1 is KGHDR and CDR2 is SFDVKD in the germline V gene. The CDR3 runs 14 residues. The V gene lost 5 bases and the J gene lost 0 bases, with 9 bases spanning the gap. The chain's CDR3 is CATSAGALNTEAFF. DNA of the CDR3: TGTGCCACCAGTGCCGGGGCGCTGAACACTGAAGCTTTCTTT.

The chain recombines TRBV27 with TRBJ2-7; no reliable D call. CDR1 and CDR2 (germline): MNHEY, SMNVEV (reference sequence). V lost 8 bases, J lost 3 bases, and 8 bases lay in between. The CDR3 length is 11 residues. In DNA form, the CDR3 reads TGTGCCAGCGGTGGCTACTACGAGCAGTACTTC. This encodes CASGGYYEQYF.

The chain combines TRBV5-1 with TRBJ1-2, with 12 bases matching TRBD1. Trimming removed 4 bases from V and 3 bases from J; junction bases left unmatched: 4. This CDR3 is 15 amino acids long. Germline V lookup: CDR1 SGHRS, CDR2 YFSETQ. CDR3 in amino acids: CASSQGQGADYGYTF. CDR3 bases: TGCGCCAGCAGCCAGGGACAGGGGGCGGACTATGGCTACACCTTC.

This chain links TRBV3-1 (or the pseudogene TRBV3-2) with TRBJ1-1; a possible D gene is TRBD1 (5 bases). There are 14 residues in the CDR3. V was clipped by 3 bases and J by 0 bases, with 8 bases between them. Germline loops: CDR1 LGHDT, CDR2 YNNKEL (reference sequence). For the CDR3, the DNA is TGTGCCAGCAGCCACTTACAGGTGAACACTGAAGCTTTCTTT. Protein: CASSHLQVNTEAFF.

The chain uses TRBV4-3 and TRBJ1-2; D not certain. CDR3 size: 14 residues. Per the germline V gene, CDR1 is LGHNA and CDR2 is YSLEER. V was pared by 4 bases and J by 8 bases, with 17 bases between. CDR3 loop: CASSLSAADMGYTF. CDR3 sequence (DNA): TGCGCCAGCAGCCTCTCGGCCGCGGATATGGGCTACACCTTC.

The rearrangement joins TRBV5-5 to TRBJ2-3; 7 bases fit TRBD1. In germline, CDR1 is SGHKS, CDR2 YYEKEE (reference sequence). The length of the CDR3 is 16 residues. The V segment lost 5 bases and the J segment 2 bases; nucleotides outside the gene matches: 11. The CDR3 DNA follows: TGTGCCAGCAGTCCCGGGGCGACAGGGCCCACAGATACGCAGTATTTT. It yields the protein CASSPGATGPTDTQYF.

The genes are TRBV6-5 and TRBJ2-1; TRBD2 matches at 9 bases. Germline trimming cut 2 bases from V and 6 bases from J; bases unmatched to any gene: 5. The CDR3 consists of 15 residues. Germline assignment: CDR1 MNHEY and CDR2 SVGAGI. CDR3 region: CASSYRRGGRNEQFF. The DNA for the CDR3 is TGTGCCAGCAGTTACCGGCGGGGGGGCCGCAATGAGCAGTTCTTC.

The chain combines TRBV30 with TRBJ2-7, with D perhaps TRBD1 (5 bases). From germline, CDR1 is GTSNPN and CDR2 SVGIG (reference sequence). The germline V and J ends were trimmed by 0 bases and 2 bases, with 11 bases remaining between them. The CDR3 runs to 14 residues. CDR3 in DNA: TGTGCCTGGAGTGTAGGGCAGGGCCCCTACGAGCAGTACTTC. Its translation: CAWSVGQGPYEQYF.

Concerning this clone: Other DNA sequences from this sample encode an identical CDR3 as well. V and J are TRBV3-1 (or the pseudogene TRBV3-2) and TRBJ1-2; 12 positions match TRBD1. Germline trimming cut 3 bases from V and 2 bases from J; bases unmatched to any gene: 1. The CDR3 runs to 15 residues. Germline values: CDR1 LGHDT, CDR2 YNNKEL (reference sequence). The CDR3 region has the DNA TGTGCCAGCAGCCAGGGGACAGGGGGCAACTATGGCTACACCTTC. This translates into CASSQGTGGNYGYTF.

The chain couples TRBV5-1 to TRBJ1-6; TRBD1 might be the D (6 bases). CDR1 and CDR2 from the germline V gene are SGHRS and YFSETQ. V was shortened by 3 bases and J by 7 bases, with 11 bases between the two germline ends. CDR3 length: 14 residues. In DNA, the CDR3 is TGCGCCAGCAGCTCCCGGGACACCAATTCACCCCTCCACTTT. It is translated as CASSSRDTNSPLHF. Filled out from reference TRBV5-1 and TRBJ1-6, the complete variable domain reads KAGVTQTPRYLIKTRGQQVTLSCSPISGHRSVSWYQQTPGQGLQFLFEYFSETQRNKGNFPGRFSGRQFSNSRSEMNVSTLELGDSALYLCASSSRDTNSPLHFGNGTRLTVT.